This TCR beta chain was recovered during a study of long-term antiretroviral therapy in people with HIV. Sequencing used immunoSEQ v3.0 at survey level. A target of roughly 40,000-55,000 T-cell genomes per sample was set for sequencing. Here immunoSEQ multiplex PCR was the method, and the copy in TCRdb shows in-frame clones only, minus some. The table records approximately 21,000 clones, roughly four fifths of them present only once. Every sample had roughly 0.95-11 million cryopreserved PBMC in it before DNA extraction. V was trimmed by 0 bases and J by 4 bases, leaving 8 bases between them. Germline CDR1 and CDR2: WNHNN and SYGVQD (reference sequence). This CDR3 has 14 amino acids. About this clone itself: Antigen: not known.

Study-wide points: Blood specimens, gathered between about 2003 and 2017, were possibly obtained under older ART regimens. CDR3 lengths in HIV samples spanned a narrower range than controls.

This receptor was taken from a man aged 45-65 years with HIV. The V and J genes are TRBV10-1 and TRBJ2-3, with D uncertain. The source material was unsorted PBMCs, sampled 0.3 years after starting antiretroviral therapy. The DNA for the CDR3 is TGCGCCAGCAGTGAGTCAGAAAAGGCAGATACGCAGTATTTT. Translation gives CASSESEKADTQYF.